These 7 T cell receptor beta chains were sequenced from one sample in a study of blood T cell repertoires in COVID-19. Produced via immunoSEQ multiplex PCR; TCRdb's table is partial and in-frame only. The repertoire includes some 65,000 clones, 65% to 80% of them detected once, and less than 7% sits in the top ten. Sequenced: peripheral blood. These receptors all come from a woman between 65 and 79 years old with acute or convalescent COVID-19.

V and J are TRBV28 and TRBJ1-2; the D is unclear. CDR1 MDHEN and CDR2 SYDVKM come from the germline V gene. V shed 3 bases and J shed 8 bases, with 13 bases lying between them. The CDR3 runs 13 residues. The CDR3 sequence is CASSFGDGRGYTF. In nucleotides, the CDR3 is TGTGCCAGCAGTTTTGGGGATGGGAGAGGCTACACCTTC.

The chain carries TRBV10-3 and TRBJ2-7; 10 nucleotides match TRBD1. CDR1 ENHRY and CDR2 SYGVKD come from the germline V gene. The length of the CDR3 is 14 residues. J gave up 6 bases and V 3 bases, and 5 bases lay outside the gene matches. CDR3 residues: CAISERDRGGEQYF. In DNA, the CDR3 is TGTGCCATCAGTGAAAGGGACAGGGGAGGCGAGCAGTACTTC.

The rearrangement joins TRBV2 to TRBJ2-5; 8 bases are a match to TRBD1. V lost 3 bases and J lost 5; bases outside the gene matches: 8. Looked up from germline, CDR1 is SNHLY and CDR2 is FYNNEI. This CDR3 is built from 15 residues. The CDR3 protein is CASSDRGTGRETQYF. The DNA of the CDR3 is TGTGCCAGCAGTGACCGGGGGACAGGTCGGGAGACCCAGTACTTC. The complete variable domain, with remaining parts taken from reference TRBV2 and TRBJ2-5, reads EPEVTQTPSHQVTQMGQEVILRCVPISNHLYFYWYRQILGQKVEFLVSFYNNEISEKSEIFDDQFSVERPDGSNFTLKIRSTKLEDSAMYFCASSDRGTGRETQYFGPGTRLLVL.

This rearrangement joins TRBV5-6 to TRBJ1-4; a possible D gene is TRBD1 (5 bases). Germline V gives CDR1 SGHDT, CDR2 YYEEEE. Trimming took 1 base from V and 8 from J, leaving 18 bases between them. The CDR3 has 16 amino acids. The CDR3 spells CASSLRTPGLSEKLFF. CDR3 coding DNA: TGTGCCAGCAGCTTGAGAACGCCAGGGTTATCCGAAAAACTGTTTTTT.

This clone has just a few counts. The chain has TRBV7-2 and TRBJ2-5; 9 nucleotides match TRBD2. The germline V gene has CDR1 SGHTA and CDR2 FQGNSA. The CDR3 runs to 16 residues. V lost 5 bases to trimming and J lost 6 bases; unmatched junction nucleotides: 13. The CDR3 sequence is CASSPRASGVVKTQYF. The CDR3 nucleotides are TGTGCCAGCAGCCCGCGGGCTAGCGGGGTGGTAAAGACCCAGTACTTC.

The chain links TRBV12-5 to TRBJ1-2; D possibly corresponds to TRBD1 (6 bases). The CDR3 runs 13 residues. Trimming took 2 bases from V and 8 from J, leaving 12 bases between them. Germline values: CDR1 LGHNT, CDR2 FRNRAP. This chain's CDR3 is CASGLSHRDGYTF. The CDR3 DNA reads as TGTGCTAGTGGTTTGTCCCACAGGGACGGCTACACCTTC. The full variable domain, with the rest looked up from reference TRBV12-5 and TRBJ1-2, is DARVTQTPRHKVTEMGQEVTMRCQPILGHNTVFWYRQTMMQGLELLAYFRNRAPLDDSGMPKDRFSAEMPDATLATLKIQPSEPRDSAVYFCASGLSHRDGYTFGSGTRLTVV.

The chain is built from TRBV5-5 and TRBJ2-7, with D perhaps matching TRBD1 (6 bases). The length of the CDR3 is 15 residues. Germline V gives CDR1 SGHKS, CDR2 YYEKEE (reference sequence). V was cut by 5 bases and J by 4 bases, with 19 bases left in between. Written as DNA, the CDR3 is TGTGCCAGCAGTATAGTCGGGACATCCAGGTACGAGCAGTACTTC. It specifies CASSIVGTSRYEQYF.